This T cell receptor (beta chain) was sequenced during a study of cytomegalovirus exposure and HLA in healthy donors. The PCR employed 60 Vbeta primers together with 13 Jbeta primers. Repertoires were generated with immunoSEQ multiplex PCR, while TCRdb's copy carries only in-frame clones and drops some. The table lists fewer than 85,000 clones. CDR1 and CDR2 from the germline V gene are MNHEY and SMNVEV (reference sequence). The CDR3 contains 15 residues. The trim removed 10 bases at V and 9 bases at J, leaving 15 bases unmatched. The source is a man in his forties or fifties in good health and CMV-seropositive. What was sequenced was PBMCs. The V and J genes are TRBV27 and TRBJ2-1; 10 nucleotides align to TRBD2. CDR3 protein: CATTAGGQLGGEQFF. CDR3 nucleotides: TGTGCCACCACAGCGGGGGGGCAATTGGGGGGTGAGCAGTTCTTC.